The next 25 T cell receptor beta chains were all read from a single sample in a study of T-cell reconstitution after alpha-beta-depleted transplantation in children. Unique molecular identifiers were used in preparing the TCRbeta library. TCRdb used MiXCR to reprocess the PCR reads, holding one entry per CDR3 protein. The sample lists about 110,000 distinct CDR3 sequences; 10% were seen once. The specimen comprised PBMCs from the stem cell graft donor, sampled from the stem cell graft. All receptors come from a human donor who donated a stem cell graft to a child with acute lymphoblastic leukemia.

This clonotype occurred many times. The genes are TRBV15 and TRBJ2-7; no definite D call. The CDR3 has 13 residues. Germline CDR1 is LNHNV and CDR2 is YYDKDF (reference sequence). V gave up 0 bases and J gave up 6 bases, with 9 bases separating them. The CDR3 reads CATSRESVGEQYF. CDR3 in DNA: TGTGCCACCAGCAGAGAGTCTGTCGGCGAGCAGTACTTC.

This clonotype was picked up many times. The junction and the germline gene differ at one end; a read error may be behind it. The chain links TRBV29-1 to TRBJ2-7; D is ambiguous. The CDR3 is made up of 12 amino acids. Germline V gene lookup returns CDR1 SQVTM and CDR2 ANQGSEA. CDR3 bases: TGTAGTGGTATGGGCAGCTCCTACGAGCAGTACTTC. This gives the protein CSGMGSSYEQYF.

A single count supports this clonotype. A much larger clone sits a single nucleotide away, making a read error possible. No conserved phenylalanine or tryptophan is present at the end of the CDR3, so a read error is the likely explanation. The V call is TRBV5-5, the J call TRBJ1-1; 7 bases fit TRBD1. Germline CDR1 SGHKS, CDR2 YYEKEE (reference sequence). V dropped 1 base and J dropped 2; count of bases not matched to a gene: 5. This CDR3 is built from 15 residues. The CDR3 protein is CASSLWAGGNTEAFL. The CDR3 DNA follows: TGTGCCAGCAGCTTGTGGGCAGGGGGTAACACTGAAGCTTTCTTG.

This clonotype was found many times. V and J are TRBV20-1 and TRBJ2-1; D may be TRBD1 (5 bases). Deletions cut 5 bases from V and 6 bases from J, with 14 bases between. This CDR3 contains 13 residues. Germline loops: CDR1 DFQATT, CDR2 SNEGSKA (reference sequence). The CDR3 DNA reads TGCAGTGCTTCTGGACAAACGGGCAATGAGCAGTTCTTC. Translated, it gives CSASGQTGNEQFF.

This clonotype has a count of ten or more. The CDR3 nucleotides read TGCGCCAGCAGCCAACCAAATCCTACCACAGATACGCAGTATTTT. This encodes CASSQPNPTTDTQYF. This chain uses TRBV4-1 with TRBJ2-3; no firm D call. Per the germline V gene, CDR1 is MGHRA and CDR2 is YSYEKL. This CDR3 is 15 amino acids long. The V end lost 2 bases, the J end lost 2 bases, and 11 bases lay between the germline ends.

The rearrangement uses TRBV7-2 and TRBJ2-7; 9 nucleotides agree with TRBD2. The germline CDR1 and CDR2 sequences are SGHTA and FQGNSA. CDR3 size: 15 residues. V gave up 3 bases and J gave up 0 bases; unmatched junction bases: 3. DNA of the CDR3: TGTGCCAGCAGCTTCCAAGCGGGAGGCTCCTACGAGCAGTACTTC. Residues: CASSFQAGGSYEQYF.

To note about this clonotype: One end of the junction is discordant with germline, which a read error may explain. The V gene is TRBV20-1, the J gene TRBJ1-2; D not certain. Per the germline V gene, CDR1 is DFQATT and CDR2 is SNEGSKA (reference sequence). The CDR3 contains 12 residues. As DNA, the CDR3 is TGCAGTGCTACCGAAGCGAACTATGGCTACACCTTT. Encoded protein: CSATEANYGYTF.

There are many counts of this clonotype. A much larger clone lies one base from this, so it may be a read error. V and J are TRBV15 and TRBJ2-1, with D possibly being TRBD1 or TRBD2 (5 bases each). From germline, CDR1 is LNHNV and CDR2 YYDKDF (reference sequence). This CDR3 has 17 residues. CDR3 region: CPTSREGEGISYNEQFF. CDR3 bases: TGTCCCACCAGCAGAGAAGGTGAGGGGATTTCCTACAATGAGCAGTTCTTC.

This clonotype was counted at least ten times. This sequence joins TRBV4-1 and TRBJ2-5; 11 positions agree with TRBD2. Trimming removed 0 bases from V and 5 bases from J; junction bases left unmatched: 8. Germline V gene data show CDR1 as MGHRA and CDR2 as YSYEKL. The CDR3 is 17 amino acids. The CDR3 DNA is TGCGCCAGCAGCCAAGATATAGTAGCGGGGGGGCGCGAGACCCAGTACTTC. It translates to CASSQDIVAGGRETQYF.

The table lists this clonotype with many counts. The rearrangement links TRBV7-2 to TRBJ2-5; D unresolved. Trimming took off 1 base at V and 5 bases at J, with 8 bases between the two ends. The CDR3 totals 13 residues. The V gene's germline CDR1 is SGHTA and CDR2 FQGNSA. CDR3 loop: CASSLGRVETQYF. CDR3 nucleotide sequence: TGTGCCAGCAGCTTAGGGAGAGTCGAGACCCAGTACTTC.

This clonotype was recorded at least ten times. This rearrangement joins TRBV2 to TRBJ1-4, with D hard to call. Trimming removed 7 bases at V and 5 bases at J, with 11 bases between. CDR1 and CDR2 (germline): SNHLY, FYNNEI. This CDR3 region has 13 residues. The CDR3 sequence is CASTRPINEKLFF. DNA of the CDR3: TGTGCCAGCACTCGGCCGATAAATGAAAAACTGTTTTTT.

This clonotype was counted at least ten times. The rearrangement joins TRBV12-3 or TRBV12-4 to TRBJ2-3, with 13 nucleotides matching TRBD2. This CDR3 comprises 17 residues. The J segment lost 3 bases and the V segment lost 5 bases, leaving 8 bases of the junction unmatched. CDR3 amino acids: CASSRTSGGRGTDTQYF. DNA of the CDR3: TGTGCCAGCAGTCGGACTAGCGGGGGCCGCGGAACAGATACGCAGTATTTT.

This clonotype was picked up many times. The J gene is TRBJ1-2, the V gene TRBV12-3 or TRBV12-4; 7 nucleotides match TRBD1. The CDR3 runs 15 residues. J lost 5 bases, V lost 5 bases, and 11 bases had no gene match. The CDR3, as DNA: TGTGCCAGCAGTCGACCCACGTGGGACAGATATGGCTACACCTTC. This sequence encodes CASSRPTWDRYGYTF.

This clonotype was detected a few times. CDR3 region: CASSQETGTGDPQAFF. The CDR3 nucleotides are TGCGCCAGCAGCCAGGAGACCGGGACAGGGGATCCCCAAGCTTTCTTT. The chain uses TRBV4-3 and TRBJ1-1, with 10 nucleotides matching TRBD1. CDR1 is LGHNA, CDR2 YSLEER, per germline. The ends lost 3 bases at V and 9 bases at J; junction bases unmatched: 13. This CDR3 has 16 amino acids.

This clonotype was counted ten times or more. This sequence joins TRBV20-1 and TRBJ2-7; D is possibly TRBD2 (5 bases). The V and J ends lost 3 bases and 3 bases respectively, with 9 bases between them. The germline V gene encodes CDR1 DFQATT and CDR2 SNEGSKA (reference sequence). This CDR3 has 12 amino acids. The CDR3 protein is CSASDGLYEQYF. The CDR3 DNA is TGCAGTGCTAGCGACGGACTCTACGAGCAGTACTTC.

This clonotype showed up just once. The V call is TRBV4-3, the J call TRBJ2-7; 9 nucleotides align to TRBD1. The germline CDR1 and CDR2 sequences are LGHNA and YSLEER. V trimming: 1 base; J trimming: 0 bases; junction bases outside the gene matches: 7. The CDR3 length is 17 residues. The CDR3 loop reads CASSQGLGTGTSYEQYF. The CDR3 DNA is TGCGCCAGCAGCCAAGGACTGGGGACAGGGACCTCCTACGAGCAGTACTTC.

This clonotype was observed many times. The chain recombines TRBV5-1 with TRBJ2-1; 16 bases map to TRBD2. CDR3 size: 14 residues. Germline CDR1 and CDR2: SGHRS and YFSETQ. The V and J ends lost 4 bases and 12 bases, in that order; junction bases with no gene match: 4. CDR3 DNA sequence: TGCGCCAGCAGCACGGGACTAGCGGGAGGGCCGCAGTTCTTC. Protein product: CASSTGLAGGPQFF.

The V call is TRBV6-1, the J call TRBJ1-3, with 10 bases lining up with TRBD1. The CDR3 consists of 18 residues. The V gene end was trimmed by 6 bases and the J gene end by 0 bases; junction bases not matched to a gene: 11. Germline CDR1 MNHNS, CDR2 SASEGT. CDR3 in amino acids: CASSTPGQGKGSGNTIYF. As DNA, the CDR3 is TGTGCCAGCAGCACTCCGGGACAGGGGAAGGGCTCTGGAAACACCATATATTTT.

This clonotype was seen a single time. The CDR3 here is CASSQEGLADHTDTQYF. The CDR3, as DNA: TGCGCCAGCAGCCAAGAGGGATTAGCGGACCACACAGATACGCAGTATTTT. The chain has TRBV4-3 and TRBJ2-3, with D possibly TRBD2 on 6 matching bases. The ends were cut back, 0 bases at V and 2 bases at J, with 15 bases in the middle. This CDR3 is built from 17 residues. Germline loops: CDR1 LGHNA, CDR2 YSLEER.

This clonotype has a count of ten or more. The rearrangement joins TRBV7-2 to TRBJ1-2, with TRBD1 as a possible D gene (6 bases). V was trimmed by 3 bases and J by 0 bases, leaving 8 bases between them. The germline CDR1 and CDR2 sequences are SGHTA and FQGNSA. The CDR3 loop spans 14 amino acids. CDR3 protein: CASSLDSTNYGYTF. The DNA for the CDR3 is TGTGCCAGCAGCTTGGACAGTACTAACTATGGCTACACCTTC.

The sample holds many counts of this clonotype. The V and J genes are TRBV11-1 and TRBJ2-1; 12 nucleotides align to TRBD2. The V segment lost 5 bases and the J segment 7 bases; nucleotides outside the gene matches: 9. CDR1 is SGHAT, CDR2 FQDESV, per germline (reference sequence). CDR3 length: 16 residues. CDR3 sequence reads: CASSPKTSGSANEQFF. DNA for the CDR3: TGTGCCAGCAGCCCAAAGACTAGCGGGAGCGCTAATGAGCAGTTCTTC. Combining the CDR3 with reference TRBV11-1 and TRBJ2-1 gives the whole variable domain EAEVAQSPRYKITEKSQAVAFWCDPISGHATLYWYRQILGQGPELLVQFQDESVVDDSQLPKDRFSAERLKGVDSTLKIQPAELGDSAMYLCASSPKTSGSANEQFFGPGTRLTVL.

In its sample, this clonotype was seen many times. V usage is TRBV5-1 and J usage is TRBJ2-2, with 10 bases lining up with TRBD2. The CDR3 is made up of 18 amino acids. The trim removed 0 bases at V and 3 bases at J, leaving 8 bases unmatched. Germline assignment: CDR1 SGHRS and CDR2 YFSETQ. The CDR3 here is CASSLAQLAGKYTGELFF. The CDR3 nucleotides read TGCGCCAGCAGCTTGGCGCAACTAGCGGGGAAATACACCGGGGAGCTGTTTTTT.

This clonotype was seen at least ten times. The chain has TRBV5-1 and TRBJ2-7, with 8 bases aligning to TRBD2. The CDR3 has 14 residues. J was trimmed by 0 bases and V by 3 bases; bases with no gene match: 2. CDR1 SGHRS and CDR2 YFSETQ come from the germline V gene. The CDR3 is CASSSAGASYEQYF. CDR3 DNA sequence: TGCGCCAGCAGCTCAGCGGGGGCCTCCTACGAGCAGTACTTC.

This clonotype appeared many times. This chain uses TRBV20-1 with TRBJ1-5; the match to TRBD1 covers 9 bases. Germline CDR1 and CDR2: DFQATT and SNEGSKA (reference sequence). Germline trimming cut 2 bases from V and 0 bases from J; bases unmatched to any gene: 5. The CDR3 contains 16 residues. The CDR3 loop reads CSARLQGAYSNQPQHF. In DNA form, the CDR3 reads TGCAGTGCTAGATTACAGGGGGCGTATAGCAATCAGCCCCAGCATTTT.

This clonotype was detected many times. J is TRBJ2-3 and V is TRBV28; D is tentatively TRBD1 or TRBD2 (5 bases each). V lost 5 bases and J lost 0, with 18 bases in between. CDR3 length: 17 amino acids. Germline lookup yields CDR1 MDHEN and CDR2 SYDVKM. The CDR3 sequence: CASSGGGTGSSTDTQYF. CDR3 sequence (DNA): TGTGCCAGCAGTGGTGGTGGGACGGGATCTAGCACAGATACGCAGTATTTT.